Listed below are T cell receptor beta chains from one sample, sequenced in a study of blood T cell repertoires in COVID-19. Sequencing used immunoSEQ multiplex PCR; TCRdb keeps in-frame clones, though not all of them. This table has around 140,000 clones, approximately 81% appearing once. Sequenced: peripheral blood. The origin of the receptors is a woman aged 55-69 years with active or convalescent COVID-19. The conserved cysteine and the conserved F or W are not part of the CDR3 here. The size of a clone is reported for some rows only, either as once, few or many, or as a class for expanded clones.

>TRBJ1-1|TRBV30|NA
AWSRTGMNTEAF
>TRBJ1-6|TRBV2|few
ASSGTGAYNSPLH
>TRBJ2-5|TRBV18|NA
ASSLPGQGGETQY
>TRBJ1-1|TRBV19|NA
ASQGGAVSEAF
>TRBJ1-1|TRBV11-2|NA
ASSLGAGGNTEAF
>TRBJ1-5|TRBV27|few
ASSSDRTGVGNQPQH
>TRBJ1-1|TRBV18|NA
ASSPPSKGEGVAF
>TRBJ1-4|TRBV5-1|NA
ASSLGQGGTNEKLF
>TRBJ2-1|TRBV5-4|few
ASSTGYYNEQF
>TRBJ2-7|TRBV12-3/TRBV12-4|NA
ASSFMAEQY
>TRBJ2-1|TRBV5-1|NA
ASSQDLHEQF
>TRBJ2-3|TRBV29-1|NA
SVEAPSGSTDTQY